The T cell receptor beta chain described here comes from a study of T cells in localized non-small cell lung cancer. The study's findings and limits: Detection in adjacent lung was observed for a median around 50 of the top 100 tumor clones. Heterogeneity stays possible, as sequencing covered only one tumor region. Compared with tumor, uninvolved adjacent lung displayed greater T cell clonality, ranking highest overall. Among blood samples, higher T cell density accompanied longer overall survival.

Assay: immunoSEQ multiplex PCR; the TCRdb copy retains only in-frame clones and omits some. The sample consists of over a thousand clones, 39% of them appearing once. Trimming took 3 bases from V and 4 from J, leaving 11 bases between them. The CDR3 is 13 residues long. Germline CDR1 SQVTM, CDR2 ANQGSEA. On this clone: No antigen is known for it.

Sequenced here: lung tumor tissue, sampled before any cancer treatment. V gene TRBV29-1 combines with J gene TRBJ2-3, with D unresolved. The TCR sequence derives from a male donor older than 55 with stage I squamous cell lung carcinoma. The CDR3 region is CSVDGQVPDTQYF. The DNA for the CDR3 is TGCAGCGTTGATGGCCAGGTGCCAGATACGCAGTATTTT.